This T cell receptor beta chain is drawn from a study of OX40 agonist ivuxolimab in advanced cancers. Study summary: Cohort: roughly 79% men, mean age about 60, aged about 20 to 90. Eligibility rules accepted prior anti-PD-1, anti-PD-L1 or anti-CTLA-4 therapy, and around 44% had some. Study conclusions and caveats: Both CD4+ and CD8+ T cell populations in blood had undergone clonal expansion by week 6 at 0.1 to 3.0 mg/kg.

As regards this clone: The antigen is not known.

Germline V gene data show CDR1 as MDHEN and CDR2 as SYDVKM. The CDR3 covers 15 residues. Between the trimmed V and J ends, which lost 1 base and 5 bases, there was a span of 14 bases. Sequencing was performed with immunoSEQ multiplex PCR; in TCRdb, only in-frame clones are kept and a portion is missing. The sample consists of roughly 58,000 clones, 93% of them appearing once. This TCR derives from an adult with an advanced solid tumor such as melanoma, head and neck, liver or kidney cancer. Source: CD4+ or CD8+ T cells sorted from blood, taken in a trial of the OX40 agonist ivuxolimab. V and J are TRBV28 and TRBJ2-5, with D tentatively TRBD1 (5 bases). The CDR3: CASSLFDRLWETQYF. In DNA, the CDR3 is TGTGCCAGCAGTTTATTCGACAGATTGTGGGAGACCCAGTACTTC.